This is a list of T cell receptor beta chains from one sample in a study of blood T cell repertoires in COVID-19. Produced via immunoSEQ multiplex PCR; TCRdb's table is partial and in-frame only. The sample lists 300,000 to 450,000 clones, about 87% occurring once. The source material was peripheral blood. These receptors all come from a human donor in a cohort sampled during active COVID-19. The CDR3 runs from the conserved cysteine through the conserved F or W. A D gene is named only where the DNA matches it firmly. A clone size is listed for some rows: how often the clone was seen (once, few, many), or a class if it is expanded.

abundance,v_gene,d_gene,j_gene,CDR3aa,CDR3nt
NA,TRBV9,NA,TRBJ2-1,CASSVGPGEGFEQFF,TGTGCCAGCAGCGTAGGGCCAGGGGAGGGGTTTGAGCAGTTCTTC
once,TRBV5-1,TRBD2,TRBJ2-6,CASSSLAGRAGANVLTF,TGCGCCAGCAGCTCGTTAGCGGGCAGGGCTGGGGCCAACGTCCTGACTTTC
NA,TRBV28,NA,TRBJ1-5,CASSLGTSGNQPQHF,TGTGCCAGCAGTTTAGGGACATCGGGCAATCAGCCCCAGCATTTT
NA,TRBV2,TRBD1,TRBJ1-1,CASSQGDVTEAFF,TGTGCCAGCAGTCAGGGGGACGTAACTGAAGCTTTCTTT
NA,TRBV2,TRBD2,TRBJ2-1,CASSVRTTSGYNEQFF,TGTGCCAGCAGTGTAAGAACGACTAGCGGATACAATGAGCAGTTCTTC
NA,TRBV29-1,NA,TRBJ2-1,CSVGRTPGRNEQFF,TGCAGCGTTGGAAGGACACCGGGGAGGAATGAGCAGTTCTTC
NA,TRBV19,TRBD1,TRBJ1-6,CASSTHRQGSPLHF,TGTGCCAGTAGTACTCATCGACAGGGTTCACCCCTCCACTTT
NA,TRBV2,NA,TRBJ1-1,CASTVTGWGAFF,TGTGCCAGCACCGTTACAGGGTGGGGAGCTTTCTTT
few,TRBV4-1,NA,TRBJ2-7,CASSQVTGSYEQYF,TGCGCCAGCAGCCAAGTTACGGGATCCTACGAGCAGTACTTC
NA,TRBV5-6,NA,TRBJ1-6,CASSLVAGSYNSPLHF,TGTGCCAGCAGCTTGGTCGCGGGCTCCTATAATTCACCCCTCCACTTT
few,TRBV13,TRBD2,TRBJ2-3,CASSLGSSGGTDTQYF,TGTGCCAGCAGCTTAGGTTCTAGCGGGGGGACAGATACGCAGTATTTT
NA,TRBV9,NA,TRBJ2-2,CASSVNLALNTGELFF,TGTGCCAGCAGCGTAAACCTAGCCCTGAACACCGGGGAGCTGTTTTTT
NA,TRBV5-1,TRBD1,TRBJ2-2,CASASTGSNTGELFF,TGCGCCAGCGCATCGACAGGGTCCAACACCGGGGAGCTGTTTTTT
NA,TRBV10-1,TRBD2,TRBJ2-7,CASSLGTSGSHEQYF,TGCGCCAGCAGTCTCGGGACTAGCGGGAGTCACGAGCAGTACTTC
NA,TRBV6-2/TRBV6-3,NA,TRBJ2-1,CASSYSTSGGSEQFF,TGTGCCAGCAGTTACTCGACTTCGGGGGGCAGTGAGCAGTTCTTC
once,TRBV6-5,TRBD1,TRBJ2-3,CATRNRGVSDTQYF,TGTGCCACCAGAAACAGGGGTGTTTCAGATACGCAGTATTTT
NA,TRBV19,TRBD1,TRBJ1-4,CASTGTGGPTNEKLFF,TGTGCCAGTACCGGTACAGGGGGACCAACTAATGAAAAACTGTTTTTT
few,TRBV9,NA,TRBJ2-7,CASSALTGSPYF,TGTGCCAGCAGCGCCCTTACAGGGAGTCCGTACTTC
once,TRBV5-1,TRBD1,TRBJ2-5,CASSRDRGFVETQYF,TGCGCCAGCAGCCGGGACAGAGGTTTCGTGGAGACCCAGTACTTC
NA,TRBV11-3,TRBD2,TRBJ2-5,CASSLAGGETQYF,TGTGCCAGCAGCCTAGCGGGAGGGGAGACCCAGTACTTC
NA,TRBV28,TRBD2,TRBJ2-1,CASSTLSGAAYNEQFF,TGTGCCAGCAGTACCCTTAGCGGGGCCGCCTACAATGAGCAGTTCTTC
few,TRBV12-3/TRBV12-4,NA,TRBJ1-1,CASSFTATEAFF,TGTGCCAGCAGTTTTACAGCAACTGAAGCTTTCTTT
NA,TRBV24-1,TRBD2,TRBJ2-1,CATSDFGLASNEQFF,TGTGCCACCAGTGATTTCGGACTAGCCTCCAATGAGCAGTTCTTC
NA,TRBV3-1/TRBV3-2,TRBD1,TRBJ2-5,CASSQTGTGRETQYF,TGTGCCAGCAGTCAAACCGGGACAGGGAGGGAGACCCAGTACTTC
NA,TRBV19,NA,TRBJ1-1,CASSIAGDTEAFF,TGTGCCAGTAGTATAGCCGGGGACACTGAAGCTTTCTTT
NA,TRBV20-1,NA,TRBJ2-7,CSVQANYEQYF,TGCAGTGTTCAAGCCAATTACGAGCAGTACTTC
NA,TRBV19,NA,TRBJ1-5,CASSWADSNQPQHF,TGTGCCAGTAGTTGGGCAGATAGCAATCAGCCCCAGCATTTT
NA,TRBV19,NA,TRBJ1-4,CASSIGSQGIAEKLFF,TGTGCCAGTAGTATAGGTTCCCAGGGGATCGCTGAAAAACTGTTTTTT
NA,TRBV2,NA,TRBJ2-2,CASKVETANTGELFF,TGTGCCAGTAAGGTGGAGACAGCGAACACCGGGGAGCTGTTTTTT
NA,TRBV6-5,TRBD1,TRBJ1-5,CASRQGGFSNQPQHF,TGTGCCAGCAGGCAGGGGGGCTTTAGCAATCAGCCCCAGCATTTT
NA,TRBV7-8,TRBD1,TRBJ1-4,CASSPTGNGEKLFF,TGTGCCAGCAGCCCGACAGGGAATGGTGAAAAACTGTTTTTT
once,TRBV18,TRBD2,TRBJ2-4,CASSPSNGLVAKNIQYF,TGTGCCAGCTCACCATCGAATGGACTAGTGGCCAAAAACATTCAGTACTTC
NA,TRBV29-1,NA,TRBJ2-7,CSVVGESFYEQYF,TGCAGCGTTGTCGGTGAGTCTTTCTACGAGCAGTACTTC
NA,TRBV4-1,TRBD1,TRBJ1-2,CASSSGTGDGYTF,TGCGCCAGCAGCTCCGGGACAGGGGATGGCTACACCTTC
NA,TRBV30,NA,TRBJ1-5,CAWSGGRHQPQHF,TGTGCCTGGAGTGGCGGCAGACATCAGCCCCAGCATTTT
NA,TRBV5-1,NA,TRBJ2-7,CASSGDLPGEDEQYF,TGCGCCAGCAGTGGGGATCTTCCTGGGGAGGACGAGCAGTACTTC
NA,TRBV7-2,TRBD2,TRBJ2-5,CASSLESRAGVRPTQYF,TGTGCCAGCAGCTTAGAATCGAGGGCGGGGGTTAGACCGACCCAGTACTTC
once,TRBV5-1,NA,TRBJ1-3,CASSLTRLTEVSGNTIYF,TGCGCCAGCAGCTTGACCCGTTTGACAGAAGTCTCTGGAAACACCATATATTTT
NA,TRBV3-1/TRBV3-2,TRBD1,TRBJ1-1,CASSQGGTGGGAFF,TGTGCCAGCAGCCAAGGCGGGACAGGGGGTGGAGCTTTCTTT
NA,TRBV6-1,NA,TRBJ1-4,CASSTEEGGREKLFF,TGTGCCAGCAGTACGGAGGAGGGAGGGAGAGAAAAACTGTTTTTT
NA,TRBV14,NA,TRBJ1-2,CASSQDGFGDIANYGYTF,TGTGCCAGCAGCCAAGATGGGTTTGGGGACATAGCTAACTATGGCTACACCTTC
NA,TRBV6-2/TRBV6-3,NA,TRBJ2-7,CASSRSSYEQYF,TGTGCCAGCAGCCGGAGTTCCTACGAGCAGTACTTC
NA,TRBV5-1,TRBD1,TRBJ1-2,CASSFRTGATSGYTF,TGCGCCAGCAGCTTCCGGACAGGGGCCACGAGTGGCTACACCTTC
NA,TRBV9,NA,TRBJ2-6,CASSVATGANVLTF,TGTGCCAGCAGCGTAGCAACTGGGGCCAACGTCCTGACTTTC
NA,TRBV6-1,TRBD1,TRBJ1-6,CASSEGDRIPLHF,TGTGCCAGCAGTGAAGGGGACAGGATTCCCCTCCACTTT
NA,TRBV12-3/TRBV12-4,NA,TRBJ1-1,CASSAEGGAEAFF,TGTGCCAGCAGTGCGGAGGGAGGGGCTGAAGCTTTCTTT
NA,TRBV27,TRBD1,TRBJ1-6,CASSPIGGPSYNSPLHF,TGTGCCAGCAGTCCCATAGGGGGCCCGTCCTATAATTCACCCCTCCACTTT
NA,TRBV5-1,NA,TRBJ2-3,CASSLGTATSTDTQYF,TGCGCCAGCAGCTTGGGGACAGCTACTAGCACAGATACGCAGTATTTT
once,TRBV5-1,TRBD2,TRBJ2-7,CASSLSTSGSYEQYF,TGCGCCAGCAGCTTGTCGACTAGCGGCTCCTACGAGCAGTACTTC
NA,TRBV3-1/TRBV3-2,TRBD1,TRBJ1-6,CASSQHPGTGNSPLHF,TGTGCCAGCAGCCAACATCCCGGGACAGGGAATTCACCCCTCCACTTT
NA,TRBV7-8,TRBD2,TRBJ2-7,CASSLRSTGQPSGSPYEQYF,TGTGCCAGCAGCTTAAGGAGTACAGGACAACCTAGCGGGTCCCCCTACGAGCAGTACTTC
NA,TRBV7-9,TRBD1,TRBJ1-2,CASSDGTGYGYTF,TGTGCCAGCAGCGACGGGACAGGCTATGGCTACACCTTC
NA,TRBV27,NA,TRBJ1-3,CASKEGYGNTIYF,TGTGCCAGTAAGGAGGGCTACGGAAACACCATATATTTT
NA,TRBV11-2,NA,TRBJ1-4,CASSLDWTEKLFF,TGTGCCAGCAGCTTAGATTGGACAGAAAAACTGTTTTTT